This T cell receptor beta chain is drawn from a study of cytomegalovirus exposure and HLA in healthy donors. Across the study: Earlier, 200 million or so T cells were analyzed, and fewer than 120 million unique TCR beta sequences were found among them. Out of about 410 genotyped donors, roughly 78% belonged to the Caucasian-associated ancestry cluster.

Deletions cut 4 bases from V and 4 bases from J, with 10 bases between. CDR1 and CDR2 from the germline V gene are MDHEN and SYDVKM. This CDR3 has 13 amino acids. The PCR made use of 60 Vbeta and 13 Jbeta primers. Assay used: immunoSEQ multiplex PCR; TCRdb lists only in-frame clones, some missing. The sample holds over 100,000 clones, about three quarters seen once. The J gene is TRBJ1-1, the V gene TRBV28, with a tentative D call TRBD1 (6 bases). Sequenced material: PBMCs. The clonotype was recovered from a man in his forties in good health and CMV-seropositive. The CDR3 nucleotides are TGTGCCAGCAGTTCCACAGGGAGCACTGAAGCTTTCTTT. Translated, it gives CASSSTGSTEAFF.